Shown below are 10 T cell receptor beta chains from a single sample sequenced in a study of blood T cells in healthy people across ages. Primed by a sample-barcoded 5' primer and a J-beta primer mix, a second PCR proceeded for 7 to 11 cycles. TCRdb itself ran the 5' RACE reads through MiXCR, one entry per CDR3 protein. The data show around 1.7 million distinct CDR3 sequences, with about 30% seen just once and about 7.7% held by the top ten. What was sequenced was blood. These receptors were collected from a woman aged 30 to 39 in good health.

This chain joins TRBV5-1 and TRBJ1-2; no definite D call. The CDR3 runs 14 residues. In germline, CDR1 is SGHRS, CDR2 YFSETQ. Trimming cost V 4 bases and J 1 base, with 11 bases left between them. The CDR3, as DNA: TGCGCCAGCAGCGTCGACAAGATTAACTATGGCTACACCTTC. Protein product: CASSVDKINYGYTF.

The chain uses TRBV19 and TRBJ2-1, with unresolved D. The CDR3 sequence is 14 residues long. Per the germline V gene, CDR1 is LNHDA and CDR2 is SQIVND (reference sequence). V lost 3 bases, J lost 2 bases, and 8 bases lay in between. The CDR3 region has the DNA TGTGCCAGTAGTATGGTCGGAACCTACAATGAGCAGTTCTTC. It is translated as CASSMVGTYNEQFF.

This clonotype appeared a few times. The rearrangement uses TRBV19 and TRBJ2-1, with 7 bases identical to TRBD1. This CDR3 is 13 amino acids long. With 3 bases clipped from V and 7 bases from J, the junction kept 3 bases outside the gene matches. The germline V gene has CDR1 LNHDA and CDR2 SQIVND (reference sequence). DNA for the CDR3: TGTGCCAGTAGTATCGACAGGGCAAATGAGCAGTTCTTC. Amino acids: CASSIDRANEQFF.

This clonotype came up a few times. V and J are TRBV7-2 and TRBJ1-5; D is unresolved. V dropped 1 base and J dropped 4 bases, with 11 bases sitting between them. Per the germline V gene, CDR1 is SGHTA and CDR2 is FQGNSA. The CDR3 is 15 residues long. As DNA, the CDR3 is TGTGCCAGCAGCTTAGGCCAGCTACTAAATCAGCCCCAGCATTTT. Translated, it gives CASSLGQLLNQPQHF. The whole variable domain, filled in from reference TRBV7-2 and TRBJ1-5, reads GAGVSQSPSNKVTEKGKDVELRCDPISGHTALYWYRQSLGQGLEFLIYFQGNSAPDKSGLPSDRFSAERTGGSVSTLTIQRTQQEDSAVYLCASSLGQLLNQPQHFGDGTRLSIL.

This clonotype came up a few times. The chain joins TRBV7-9 to TRBJ2-1, with TRBD2 identical over 10 bases. Germline lookup yields CDR1 SEHNR and CDR2 FQNEAQ (reference sequence). V lost 7 bases, J lost 10 bases, and 13 bases stayed unmatched. The CDR3 loop spans 15 amino acids. This chain's CDR3 is CASTPGQREGGEQFF. The CDR3 nucleotides read TGTGCCAGCACCCCAGGCCAGCGGGAGGGAGGGGAGCAGTTCTTC.

This clonotype was detected only a few times. The chain combines TRBV5-1 with TRBJ2-7; D is perhaps TRBD1 (5 bases). Germline V gene sequence: CDR1 SGHRS, CDR2 YFSETQ. V dropped 0 bases and J dropped 1 base, with 11 bases sitting between them. The CDR3 spans 15 residues. The DNA of the CDR3 is TGCGCCAGCAGCTTGGTTCCTAAGGGGTCCTACGAGCAGTACTTC. Translating gives CASSLVPKGSYEQYF.

The gene calls are TRBV3-1 and TRBJ1-1, with D maybe TRBD1 (5 bases). The CDR3 is 13 residues long. V was clipped by 0 bases and J by 11 bases, with 13 bases between them. The germline gives CDR1 LGHDT, CDR2 YNNKEL (reference sequence). For the CDR3, the DNA is TGTGCCAGCAGCCAAGATCGGGGGTTGGGCGCTTTCTTT. This encodes CASSQDRGLGAFF. Filled out from reference TRBV3-1 and TRBJ1-1, the complete variable domain reads DTAVSQTPKYLVTQMGNDKSIKCEQNLGHDTMYWYKQDSKKFLKIMFSYNNKELIINETVPNRFSPKSPDKAHLNLHINSLELGDSAVYFCASSQDRGLGAFFGQGTRLTVV.

V is TRBV20-1 and J is TRBJ2-1, with D perhaps TRBD1 (5 bases). Germline lookup yields CDR1 DFQATT and CDR2 SNEGSKA (reference sequence). V dropped 4 bases and J dropped 13 bases, with 23 bases sitting between them. The CDR3 has 14 amino acids. The CDR3 DNA follows: TGCAGTGCTATGACAGCAACCCTCCAAGAGACCCAGTTCTTC. Protein product: CSAMTATLQETQFF.

The chain combines TRBV5-1 with TRBJ2-2, with D unclear. Germline V gives CDR1 SGHRS, CDR2 YFSETQ. V lost 4 bases and J 4 bases, leaving 14 bases between the germline ends. CDR3 length equals 15 residues. CDR3 DNA: TGCGCCAGCAGCGAGTCGGGCCCATTCACCGGGGAGCTGTTTTTT. It codes for CASSESGPFTGELFF.

This clonotype occurred a few times. The rearrangement joins TRBV5-1 to TRBJ1-5; no clear D gene. This CDR3 spans 15 amino acids. Looked up from germline, CDR1 is SGHRS and CDR2 is YFSETQ. V was clipped by 4 bases and J by 4 bases, with 15 bases between them. The CDR3, as DNA: TGCGCCAGCAGCCCCGGCACAGACCCTAATCAGCCCCAGCATTTT. Its translation: CASSPGTDPNQPQHF. The full variable domain, completed using reference TRBV5-1 and TRBJ1-5, is KAGVTQTPRYLIKTRGQQVTLSCSPISGHRSVSWYQQTPGQGLQFLFEYFSETQRNKGNFPGRFSGRQFSNSRSEMNVSTLELGDSALYLCASSPGTDPNQPQHFGDGTRLSIL.